The 8 T cell receptor beta chains reported below all come from one sample, sequenced in a study of T-cell reconstitution after alpha-beta-depleted transplantation in children. Unique molecular identifiers were incorporated when the TCRbeta library was constructed. TCRdb re-called the PCR reads through MiXCR, storing one row per CDR3 protein. This table has roughly 500,000 distinct CDR3 sequences, roughly an eighth appearing once. The starting material was PBMCs from the stem cell graft donor, obtained from the stem cell graft. These receptors were taken from a human donor who donated a stem cell graft to a child with combined immunodeficiency.

This clonotype was seen a handful of times. V gene TRBV27 combines with J gene TRBJ1-5, with a weak D call TRBD1 (6 bases). CDR1 is MNHEY and CDR2 is SMNVEV in the germline V gene (reference sequence). V shed 1 base and J shed 4 bases, with 14 bases lying between them. The CDR3 covers 16 residues. The CDR3: CASSLLGRGWNQPQHF. The CDR3, as DNA: TGTGCCAGCAGTTTATTAGGCAGGGGATGGAATCAGCCCCAGCATTTT.

The chain recombines TRBV14 with TRBJ2-1; TRBD2 agrees at 15 bases. The CDR3 contains 16 residues. Germline V gene lookup returns CDR1 SGHDN and CDR2 FVKESK. J lost 6 bases, V lost 4 bases, and 4 bases had no gene match. The CDR3 nucleotides are TGTGCCAGCAGCCCTGGACTAGCGGGAGGGTTCAATGAGCAGTTCTTC. Encoded protein: CASSPGLAGGFNEQFF.

This clonotype was found many times. The genes are TRBV12-3 or TRBV12-4 and TRBJ1-1; tentatively, D is TRBD1 (5 bases). The CDR3 runs to 14 residues. The V gene lost 3 bases and the J gene lost 2 bases, with 10 bases spanning the gap. The CDR3 DNA is TGTGCCAGCAGTTTTGACAGCTCTAACACTGAAGCTTTCTTT. Encoded protein: CASSFDSSNTEAFF.

This clonotype occurred a few times. This CDR3 is CASSYSGLAAAYNEQFF. CDR3 nucleotides: TGTGCCAGCAGTTACTCGGGACTAGCGGCAGCCTACAATGAGCAGTTCTTC. The chain uses TRBV6-5 and TRBJ2-1; 11 bases align to TRBD2. Germline CDR1 reads MNHEY; CDR2 reads SVGAGI. This CDR3 comprises 17 residues. The V segment lost 0 bases and the J segment 2 bases; nucleotides outside the gene matches: 3.

This clonotype was seen a few times. This rearrangement joins TRBV6-1 to TRBJ2-5, with a weak D call TRBD1 (7 bases). CDR3 length: 15 residues. Trimming removed 5 bases at V and 1 base at J, with 14 bases between. CDR1 is MNHNS, CDR2 SASEGT, per germline. DNA of the CDR3: TGTGCCAGCAGTCTCCACCAGGGGGGCCAAGAGACCCAGTACTTC. It specifies CASSLHQGGQETQYF.

This clonotype has ten or more counts. This chain joins TRBV29-1 and TRBJ2-1; 9 bases are shared with TRBD1. The V and J ends lost 7 bases and 5 bases, in that order; junction bases with no gene match: 9. This CDR3 is built from 14 residues. CDR1 and CDR2 (germline): SQVTM, ANQGSEA. CDR3 loop: CSALTGGHHNEQFF. CDR3 DNA: TGCAGCGCATTGACAGGGGGTCACCACAATGAGCAGTTCTTC.

The sample holds many counts of this clonotype. V and J are TRBV12-3 or TRBV12-4 and TRBJ2-1; D might be TRBD2 (6 bases). This CDR3 is 15 amino acids long. Trimming stripped 6 bases from V and 0 bases from J, with 12 bases between. This chain's CDR3 is CASSPDGSSYNEQFF. The CDR3 DNA reads as TGTGCCAGCAGCCCGGACGGGAGCTCCTACAATGAGCAGTTCTTC.

The rearrangement joins TRBV4-1 to TRBJ2-1; 12 bases are a match to TRBD2. CDR3 size: 21 residues. Per the germline V gene, CDR1 is MGHRA and CDR2 is YSYEKL. The V segment lost 1 base and the J segment 3 bases; nucleotides outside the gene matches: 16. The CDR3 spells CASSQGVRASGRVGNYNEQFF. In DNA, the CDR3 is TGCGCCAGCAGCCAAGGAGTTAGGGCTAGCGGGAGGGTTGGGAACTACAATGAGCAGTTCTTC.